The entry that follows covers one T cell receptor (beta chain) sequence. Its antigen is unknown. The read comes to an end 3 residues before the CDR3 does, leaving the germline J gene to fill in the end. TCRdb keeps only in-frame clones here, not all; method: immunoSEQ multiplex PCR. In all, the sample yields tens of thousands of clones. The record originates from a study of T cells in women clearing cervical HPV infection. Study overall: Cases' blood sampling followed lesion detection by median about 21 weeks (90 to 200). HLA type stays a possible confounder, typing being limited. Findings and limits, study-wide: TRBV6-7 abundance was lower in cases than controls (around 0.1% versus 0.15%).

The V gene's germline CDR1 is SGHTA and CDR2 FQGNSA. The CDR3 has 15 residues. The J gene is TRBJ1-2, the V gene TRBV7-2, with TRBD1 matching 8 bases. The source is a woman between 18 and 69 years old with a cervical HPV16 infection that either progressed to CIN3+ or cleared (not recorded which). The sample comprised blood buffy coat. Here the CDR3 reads CASSLVAGGIDTYTF. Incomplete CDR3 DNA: TGTGCCAGCAGCTTAGTGGCAGGGGGCATTGATACC.